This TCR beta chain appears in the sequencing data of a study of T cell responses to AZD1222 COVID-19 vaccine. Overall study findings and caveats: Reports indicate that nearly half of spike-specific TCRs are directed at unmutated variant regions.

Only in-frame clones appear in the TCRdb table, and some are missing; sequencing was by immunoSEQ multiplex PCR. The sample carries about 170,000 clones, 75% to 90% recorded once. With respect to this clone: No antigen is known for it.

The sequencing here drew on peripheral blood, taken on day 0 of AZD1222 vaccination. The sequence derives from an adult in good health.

In DNA, the CDR3 is TGTGCCAGTAGTTCCCTACAGGGACACAATCAGCCCCAGCATTTT. Its protein product is CASSSLQGHNQPQHF. The chain has TRBV19 and TRBJ1-5; possibly TRBD1 for D (6 bases). The CDR3 spans 15 residues. Trimming took 5 bases from V and 3 from J, leaving 14 bases between them. Germline V gene sequence: CDR1 LNHDA, CDR2 SQIVND (reference sequence).